This T cell receptor beta chain was retrieved from a study of blood T cells in healthy people across ages. General study results and limits: What prevented conclusive comparison of naive and antigen-experienced cells was that PBMCs were unsorted. Roughly linear age-related decline in beta diversity appeared, significant by age about 40. Naive CD4+ cells and diversity were both higher in long-lived donors than in aged donors.

Per sample, a minimum of 6.5 million PBMCs were isolated. With respect to this clonotype: The antigen remains undetermined.

PCR was performed a second time for about 6 to 12 cycles using a sample-barcoded 5' primer and a J-beta primer mix. MiXCR, applied by TCRdb to the 5' RACE reads, yields one record per CDR3 protein. The sample consists of 1.5 million to 2 million distinct CDR3 sequences, less than 50% of them appearing once. Germline V CDR1 and CDR2: SGHRS, YFSETQ. The CDR3 runs to 17 residues. Trimming pared 3 bases from V and 8 bases from J, leaving 21 bases between. The receptor's source is a woman aged 40 to 50 in good health. Input material: blood. The V gene is TRBV5-1, the J gene TRBJ1-6; no clear D gene. The CDR3: CASSSDAPTGWDSPLHF. CDR3 in DNA: TGCGCCAGCAGCTCCGACGCCCCTACGGGGTGGGATTCACCCCTCCACTTT.